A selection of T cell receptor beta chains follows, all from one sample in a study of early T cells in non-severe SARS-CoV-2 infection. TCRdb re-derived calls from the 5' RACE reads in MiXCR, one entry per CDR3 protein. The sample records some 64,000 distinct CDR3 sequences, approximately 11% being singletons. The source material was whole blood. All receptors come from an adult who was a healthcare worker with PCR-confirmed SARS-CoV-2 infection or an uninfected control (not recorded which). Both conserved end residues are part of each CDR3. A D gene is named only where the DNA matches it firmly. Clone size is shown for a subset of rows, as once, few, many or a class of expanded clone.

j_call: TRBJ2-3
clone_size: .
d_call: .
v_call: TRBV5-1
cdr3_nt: TGCGCCAGCAGCCCCGGGGGTTTAGCCGGCACAGATACGCAGTATTTT
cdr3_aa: CASSPGGLAGTDTQYF

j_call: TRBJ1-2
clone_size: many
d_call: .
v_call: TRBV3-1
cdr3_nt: TGTGCCAGCAGCCGGGCTTCGGGGGATAACTATGGCTACACCTTC
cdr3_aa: CASSRASGDNYGYTF

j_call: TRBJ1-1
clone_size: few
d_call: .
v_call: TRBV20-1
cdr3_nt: TGCAGTGCGAAGACCCCGGGCCCCGGTAAGGCTTTCTTT
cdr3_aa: CSAKTPGPGKAFF

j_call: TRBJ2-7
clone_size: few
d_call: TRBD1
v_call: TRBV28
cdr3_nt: TGTGCCAGCACCTTAGGGACAGGGCGCGAGCAGTACTTC
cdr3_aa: CASTLGTGREQYF

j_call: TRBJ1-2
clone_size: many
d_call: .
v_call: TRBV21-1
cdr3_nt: TGTGCCAGCAAGCCCCGAGAACAGCGGGACAACTATGGCTACACCTTC
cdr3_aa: CASKPREQRDNYGYTF

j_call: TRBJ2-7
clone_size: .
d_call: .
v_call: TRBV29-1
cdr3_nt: TGCAGCGTGGGCGGCTCCTCCTACGAGCAGTACTTC
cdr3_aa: CSVGGSSYEQYF

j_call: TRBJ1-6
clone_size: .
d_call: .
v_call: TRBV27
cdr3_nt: TGTGCCAGCAGTTTAAGAACCGGGCGGGGGAGTGAACCCCTCCACTTT
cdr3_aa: CASSLRTGRGSEPLHF

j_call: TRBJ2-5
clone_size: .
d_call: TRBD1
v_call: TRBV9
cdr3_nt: TGTGCCAGCAGCGCAAATACAGGGGAGCAAGAGACCCAGTACTTC
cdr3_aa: CASSANTGEQETQYF

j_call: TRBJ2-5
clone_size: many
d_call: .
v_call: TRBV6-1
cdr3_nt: TGTGCCAGCAGTGAAGGGGGACACGAAGAGACCCAGTACTTC
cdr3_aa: CASSEGGHEETQYF

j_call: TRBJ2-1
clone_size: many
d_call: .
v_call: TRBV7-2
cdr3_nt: TGTGCCAGCAGCCCCTTTCGGGAAAACAATGAGCAGTTCTTC
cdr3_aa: CASSPFRENNEQFF

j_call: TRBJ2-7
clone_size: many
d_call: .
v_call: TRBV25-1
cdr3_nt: TGTGCCAGCAGTGAAAACTTGTACGAGCAGTACTTC
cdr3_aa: CASSENLYEQYF